One and the same sample provided the 2 T cell receptor beta chains below, sequenced in a study of T cells in Graves' hyperthyroidism and ophthalmopathy. TCR beta CDR3 sequences were amplified from RNA transcripts. A set of HTBI primers served as the primers for a first-round RT-PCR of the TCR CDR3. TCRdb used MiXCR to reprocess the multiplex PCR reads, holding one entry per CDR3 protein. The repertoire holds some 570,000 distinct CDR3 sequences, with 11% to 15% as singletons. The sequencing input was blood. The receptor source for this set is a woman between 18 and 29 years old with Graves' ophthalmopathy.

This clonotype was seen many times. The chain couples TRBV7-9 to TRBJ2-5; 7 bases map to TRBD1. Germline V CDR1 and CDR2: SEHNR, FQNEAQ (reference sequence). The V segment lost 5 bases and the J segment 11 bases; nucleotides outside the gene matches: 14. This CDR3 comprises 14 residues. CDR3 in DNA: TGTGCCAGCAGCCACGAGGCGGCAGGGGGTAAACAGTACTTC. It specifies CASSHEAAGGKQYF.

This clonotype was detected ten times or more. J is TRBJ2-5 and V is TRBV28, with a possible D match to TRBD1 (6 bases). The CDR3 is 16 amino acids. The germline CDR1 and CDR2 sequences are MDHEN and SYDVKM. V was shortened by 7 bases and J by 4 bases, with 22 bases between the two germline ends. The CDR3 here is CASTLNGGLTGETQYF. CDR3 in DNA: TGTGCCAGCACACTCAATGGGGGCCTGACAGGAGAGACCCAGTACTTC.